Below are 10 T cell receptor beta chains sequenced from a single sample in a study of cytomegalovirus exposure and HLA in healthy donors. Data came from immunoSEQ multiplex PCR; TCRdb stores just in-frame clones and leaves some out. The table shows about 140,000 clones, with roughly four fifths occurring only once. The sequenced material came from PBMCs. These receptors originate from a young man in good health and CMV-seropositive.

The chain is built from TRBV11-2 and TRBJ1-3; 7 bases match TRBD1. CDR3 length: 15 residues. Germline V gene data show CDR1 as SGHAT and CDR2 as FQNNGV. V dropped 6 bases and J dropped 2; count of bases not matched to a gene: 7. Written as DNA, the CDR3 is TGTGCCAGCAGACACCAGGGGGTCGCTGGAAACACCATATATTTT. It translates to CASRHQGVAGNTIYF. Together with reference TRBV11-2 and TRBJ1-3, the CDR3 gives the full variable domain: EAGVAQSPRYKIIEKRQSVAFWCNPISGHATLYWYQQILGQGPKLLIQFQNNGVVDDSQLPKDRFSAERLKGVDSTLKIQPAKLEDSAVYLCASRHQGVAGNTIYFGEGSWLTVV.

With respect to this clone: The sample contains more than one DNA sequence encoding this CDR3. The rearrangement links TRBV29-1 to TRBJ1-2; TRBD1 matches at 8 bases. Germline CDR1 reads SQVTM; CDR2 reads ANQGSEA. The CDR3 is 12 residues long. V trimming: 1 base; J trimming: 8 bases; junction bases outside the gene matches: 3. For the CDR3, the DNA is TGCAGCGTTGAAGCGCAGGGGGCGGGCTACACCTTC. Its translation is CSVEAQGAGYTF.

The chain carries TRBV7-6 and TRBJ1-2; 8 nucleotides match TRBD1. The CDR3 runs 15 residues. Looked up from germline, CDR1 is SGHVS and CDR2 is FNYEAQ. J gave up 7 bases and V 3 bases, and 10 bases lay outside the gene matches. The CDR3 bases are TGTGCCAGCAGCTTCAGGGGGCGATTTGAAGGTGGCTACACCTTC. Translating it yields CASSFRGRFEGGYTF.

This clone turned up a few times. CDR3 amino acids: CASSFGTSGRASTDTQYF. The CDR3 bases are TGTGCCAGCAGCTTTGGGACTAGCGGGAGAGCTAGCACAGATACGCAGTATTTT. The chain links TRBV5-6 to TRBJ2-3, with 14 bases aligning to TRBD2. Germline trimming cut 2 bases from V and 0 bases from J; bases unmatched to any gene: 5. The CDR3 contains 18 residues. CDR1 SGHDT and CDR2 YYEEEE come from the germline V gene. The full variable domain, its missing parts supplied by reference TRBV5-6 and TRBJ2-3, is DAGVTQSPTHLIKTRGQQVTLRCSPKSGHDTVSWYQQALGQGPQFIFQYYEEEERQRGNFPDRFSGHQFPNYSSELNVNALLLGDSALYLCASSFGTSGRASTDTQYFGPGTRLTVL.

The J gene is TRBJ2-7, the V gene TRBV7-8; 7 positions agree with TRBD2. The CDR3 totals 13 residues. Germline lookup yields CDR1 SGHVS and CDR2 FQNEAQ. Trimming cost V 5 bases and J 3 bases; bases outside gene matches: 4. The CDR3 sequence: CASSPGGNYEQYF. The DNA of the CDR3 is TGTGCCAGCAGCCCCGGGGGGAACTACGAGCAGTACTTC.

The genes are TRBV11-3 and TRBJ2-1; no firm D call. The CDR3 is made up of 13 amino acids. V lost 4 bases and J lost 0, with 4 bases in between. Germline CDR1 SGHNT, CDR2 YENEEA. CDR3 residues: CASSSSSYNEQFF. The CDR3 DNA follows: TGTGCCAGCAGCTCGAGCTCCTACAATGAGCAGTTCTTC.

The rearrangement joins TRBV7-3 to TRBJ2-2; D might be TRBD1 (6 bases). CDR1 and CDR2 from the germline V gene are SGHTA and FQGTGA. CDR3 length: 14 amino acids. V was pared by 2 bases and J by 8 bases, with 12 bases between. CDR3 sequence reads: CASSLQTGIGELFF. As DNA, the CDR3 is TGTGCCAGCAGCTTACAAACAGGGATTGGGGAGCTGTTTTTT.

DNA for the CDR3: TGTGCCAGCAGAACAGGATACCCGAGCTCTGGAAACACCATATATTTT. This encodes CASRTGYPSSGNTIYF. V and J are TRBV6-6 and TRBJ1-3, with a weak D call TRBD1 (5 bases). The CDR3 extends over 16 amino acids. V was cut by 6 bases and J by 0 bases, with 15 bases left in between. Germline-derived CDR1 and CDR2 are MNHNY and SVGAGI (reference sequence).

The gene calls are TRBV19 and TRBJ1-1, with a weak D call TRBD1 (5 bases). Germline V gene data show CDR1 as LNHDA and CDR2 as SQIVND (reference sequence). V shed 2 bases and J shed 3 bases, with 13 bases lying between them. The CDR3 is 15 residues long. CDR3 region: CASSIWAGSDTEAFF. DNA of the CDR3: TGTGCCAGTAGTATATGGGCAGGGTCGGACACTGAAGCTTTCTTT.

The chain uses TRBV4-1 and TRBJ2-3, with a tentative D call TRBD1 (6 bases). This CDR3 is 19 amino acids long. Germline loops: CDR1 MGHRA, CDR2 YSYEKL. Between the trimmed V and J ends, which lost 0 bases and 0 bases, there was a span of 19 bases. The DNA of the CDR3 is TGCGCCAGCAGCCAAGAAATGGAGACAGGAGCATCTAGCACAGATACGCAGTATTTT. This translates into CASSQEMETGASSTDTQYF.